Shown below are 32 T cell receptor beta chains from a single sample sequenced in a study of STAT5B mutations in CD4+ large granular lymphocyte leukemia (dated 2022 in TCRdb). The method behind the library was the immunoSEQ multiplex PCR assay. TCRdb obtained this table from immuneACCESS and retained in-frame rearrangements with V and J assigned. These tables miss some clones; where compared with another copy, unresolved V genes account for less than half of the shortfall, and the remainder is unexplained. This sample lists more than 25,000 clones; about four fifths were detected once. The ten largest clones take up 0.25% to 0.4% of the sample. Sequenced sample: CD4+ T cells from blood buffy coats. The source of these receptors is a human donor in good health.

In its sample, this clone was seen a few times. The chain links TRBV7-9 to TRBJ1-6; the D is unclear. The CDR3 is 14 amino acids. Trimming left V 5 bases short and J 1 base short, with 6 bases between. Germline-derived CDR1 and CDR2 are SEHNR and FQNEAQ (reference sequence). CDR3 region: CASSGVSYNSPLHF. The CDR3 DNA sequence: TGTGCCAGCAGCGGGGTGTCCTATAATTCACCCCTCCACTTT.

The count of this clone is one. CDR3 sequence reads: CASSWGAGPYEQYV. CDR3 in DNA: TGTGCCAGCTCCTGGGGGGCAGGCCCCTACGAGCAGTACGTC. The chain links TRBV11-2 to TRBJ2-7; D is possibly TRBD1 or TRBD2 (6 bases each). Germline lookup yields CDR1 SGHAT and CDR2 FQNNGV. The V end was cut by 8 bases, the J end by 2 bases, with 16 bases between. This CDR3 spans 14 amino acids.

V is TRBV6-1 and J is TRBJ2-7; 8 nucleotides agree with TRBD1. Losses at the gene ends were 6 bases for V and 3 bases for J; bases not matched to a gene: 10. This CDR3 is 15 amino acids long. Germline V gene data show CDR1 as MNHNS and CDR2 as SASEGT. CDR3 residues: CASRVGGQGFYEQYF. The DNA of the CDR3 is TGTGCCAGCAGGGTGGGTGGACAGGGCTTCTACGAGCAGTACTTC.

This rearrangement joins TRBV7-2 to TRBJ1-5; TRBD1 matches 10 bases. The CDR3 has 16 residues. Germline lookup yields CDR1 SGHTA and CDR2 FQGNSA. The trim removed 1 base at V and 0 bases at J, leaving 0 bases unmatched. The CDR3 loop is CASSLGDRGSNQPQHF. The CDR3 DNA follows: TGTGCCAGCAGCTTAGGGGACAGGGGTAGCAATCAGCCCCAGCATTTT.

The V gene is TRBV5-1, the J gene TRBJ2-1; TRBD2 aligns across 15 bases. From germline, CDR1 is SGHRS and CDR2 YFSETQ. V lost 3 bases, J lost 4 bases, and 11 bases stayed unmatched. The CDR3 length is 19 residues. For the CDR3, the DNA is TGCGCCAGCAGCTCTGAAGGGGGACTAGCGGGGGGTAGATACAATGAGCAGTTCTTC. Translating gives CASSSEGGLAGGRYNEQFF.

The rearrangement links TRBV7-9 to TRBJ1-4, with D perhaps matching TRBD1 (5 bases). V lost 5 bases to trimming and J lost 8 bases, with 18 bases between them. Per the germline V gene, CDR1 is SEHNR and CDR2 is FQNEAQ (reference sequence). This CDR3 has 15 amino acids. CDR3: CASSRTQGIEEKLFF. For the CDR3, the DNA is TGTGCCAGCAGCCGGACGCAGGGTATTGAGGAAAAACTGTTTTTT.

V and J are TRBV6-1 and TRBJ2-3; D remains unclear. V shed 3 bases and J shed 6 bases, with 4 bases lying between them. The CDR3 length is 11 residues. Germline lookup yields CDR1 MNHNS and CDR2 SASEGT. CDR3 protein: CASSDGDTQYF. The CDR3 nucleotides are TGTGCCAGCAGTGATGGGGATACGCAGTATTTT.

The chain uses TRBV28 and TRBJ2-5, with 10 bases lining up with TRBD1. The J call may not be correct, given that the DNA end is closer to TRBJ2-7. CDR3 size: 13 residues. Germline assignment: CDR1 MDHEN and CDR2 SYDVKM. The CDR3 DNA is TGTGCCAGCAGGCGGACAGGGGGTTACGAGCAGTACTTC. As protein: CASRRTGGYEQYF.

The J gene is TRBJ2-3, the V gene TRBV7-2, with a possible D match to TRBD2 (6 bases). Deletions cut 0 bases from V and 1 base from J, with 14 bases between. Per the germline V gene, CDR1 is SGHTA and CDR2 is FQGNSA. The CDR3 is 17 residues long. This CDR3 reads CASSLAMRRRGTDTQYF. The CDR3 DNA reads as TGTGCCAGCAGCTTAGCGATGAGGCGGAGGGGCACAGATACGCAGTATTTT.

In this sample, this clone turned up a few times. The chain employs TRBV2 and TRBJ2-5; 12 bases line up with TRBD2. V was clipped by 6 bases and J by 1 base; unmatched bases: 0. This CDR3 comprises 14 residues. Germline V CDR1 and CDR2: SNHLY, FYNNEI. As DNA, the CDR3 is TGTGCCAGCAGACTAGCGGGGGGCCAAGAGACCCAGTACTTC. This sequence encodes CASRLAGGQETQYF.

This CDR3 reads CASSRTARRGNQPQHF. The CDR3 bases are TGTGCCAGCAGTCGAACAGCCCGGAGGGGCAATCAGCCCCAGCATTTT. The chain carries TRBV28 and TRBJ1-5; D unclear. The CDR3 totals 16 residues. CDR1 and CDR2 from the germline V gene are MDHEN and SYDVKM. V was shortened by 5 bases and J by 2 bases, with 16 bases between the two germline ends.

This chain links TRBV7-2 with TRBJ1-2; TRBD1 aligns across 8 bases. Looked up from germline, CDR1 is SGHTA and CDR2 is FQGNSA. The trim removed 5 bases at V and 2 bases at J, leaving 4 bases unmatched. CDR3 size: 14 residues. The CDR3 coding sequence is TGTGCCAGCAGCCTCTCAGGGGGCAACTATGGCTACACCTTC. As protein: CASSLSGGNYGYTF.

The chain employs TRBV5-5 and TRBJ2-5; D possibly corresponds to TRBD1 (6 bases). There are 14 residues in the CDR3. Per the germline V gene, CDR1 is SGHKS and CDR2 is YYEKEE (reference sequence). The V end was cut by 4 bases, the J end by 2 bases, with 12 bases between. The CDR3 DNA sequence: TGTGCCAGCAGCCAGATAGGGGGTCAAGAGACCCAGTACTTC. Encoded protein: CASSQIGGQETQYF.

The chain employs TRBV13 and TRBJ2-3; 12 bases fit TRBD2. With 3 bases clipped from V and 4 bases from J, the junction kept 5 bases outside the gene matches. Germline V lookup: CDR1 PRHDT, CDR2 FYEKMQ (reference sequence). The CDR3 runs to 16 residues. The CDR3 coding sequence is TGTGCCAGCAGCTTTTACGGACTAGCGGGGCCAGATACGCAGTATTTT. This translates into CASSFYGLAGPDTQYF.

The V gene is TRBV10-3, the J gene TRBJ2-2, with 10 bases lining up with TRBD2. Germline CDR1 ENHRY, CDR2 SYGVKD. The CDR3 is 15 residues long. V shed 3 bases, J shed 4 bases, and the junction held 2 bases outside the gene matches. The CDR3 spells CAISEGTSATGELFF. The CDR3 DNA follows: TGTGCCATCAGTGAAGGGACTAGCGCCACCGGGGAGCTGTTTTTT.

Only one count was recorded for this clone. The chain links TRBV5-4 to TRBJ2-7; D perhaps matches TRBD2 (6 bases). The CDR3 consists of 14 residues. Trimming removed 2 bases from V and 6 bases from J, with 15 bases in between. Germline V gives CDR1 SGHNT, CDR2 YYREEE (reference sequence). The CDR3, as DNA: TGTGCCAGCAGCTTTGTCCCGGGAGTCGGCGAGCAGTACTTC. Protein: CASSFVPGVGEQYF. The variable domain in full, with the rest retrieved from reference TRBV5-4 and TRBJ2-7, is ETGVTQSPTHLIKTRGQQVTLRCSSQSGHNTVSWYQQALGQGPQFIFQYYREEENGRGNFPPRFSGLQFPNYSSELNVNALELDDSALYLCASSFVPGVGEQYFGPGTRLTVT.

The V and J genes are TRBV7-8 and TRBJ1-5; 7 bases fit TRBD1. Germline V gene sequence: CDR1 SGHVS, CDR2 FQNEAQ. J gave up 3 bases and V 5 bases, and 7 bases lay outside the gene matches. The CDR3 has 15 residues. CDR3: CASSLRGGFNQPQHF. DNA of the CDR3: TGTGCCAGCAGCCTTCGAGGGGGCTTCAATCAGCCCCAGCATTTT.

This sequence joins TRBV7-2 and TRBJ2-5; possibly TRBD2 for D (5 bases). Trimming took 0 bases from V and 5 from J, leaving 7 bases between them. The CDR3 has 13 amino acids. Germline V gene lookup returns CDR1 SGHTA and CDR2 FQGNSA. CDR3: CASSLAQRETQYF. CDR3 nucleotides: TGTGCCAGCAGCTTAGCTCAGCGGGAGACCCAGTACTTC.

This chain joins TRBV10-3 and TRBJ1-2; D not resolved. The CDR3 is made up of 16 amino acids. Germline V lookup: CDR1 ENHRY, CDR2 SYGVKD. Trimming pared 3 bases from V and 8 bases from J, leaving 22 bases between. The CDR3 DNA sequence: TGTGCCATCAGTGAAGGAAAGCGCAGTTCGAGGGAGGGCTACACCTTC. Amino acid sequence: CAISEGKRSSREGYTF.

The J gene is TRBJ2-3, the V gene TRBV11-3; 7 positions agree with TRBD2. After removal of 6 bases from V and 1 base from J, the junction contained 13 bases not matched to a gene. Germline CDR1 is SGHNT and CDR2 is YENEEA. CDR3 size: 17 residues. CDR3 bases: TGTGCCAGCAGGATGTATGGCGGGAGATTTCGCACAGATACGCAGTATTTT. Its protein product is CASRMYGGRFRTDTQYF. Supplemented by reference TRBV11-3 and TRBJ2-3, the full variable domain reads EAGVVQSPRYKIIEKKQPVAFWCNPISGHNTLYWYLQNLGQGPELLIRYENEEAVDDSQLPKDRFSAERLKGVDSTLKIQPAELGDSAVYLCASRMYGGRFRTDTQYFGPGTRLTVL.

This rearrangement joins TRBV11-1 to TRBJ1-1; D uncertain. The CDR3 is made up of 12 amino acids. CDR1 SGHAT and CDR2 FQDESV come from the germline V gene (reference sequence). Trimming took 5 bases from V and 9 from J, leaving 13 bases between them. CDR3 nucleotides: TGTGCCAGCAGCCCCTCGCGGTGGCAAGCTTTCTTT. It encodes CASSPSRWQAFF.

The chain uses TRBV7-2 and TRBJ2-7; the match to TRBD2 covers 10 bases. V shed 3 bases and J 0 bases; nucleotides not matched to a gene: 11. This CDR3 has 18 residues. The V gene's germline CDR1 is SGHTA and CDR2 FQGNSA. The CDR3, as DNA: TGTGCCAGCAGCTTTCGACTAGCGGGCACTCTGCCCTCCTACGAGCAGTACTTC. Residues: CASSFRLAGTLPSYEQYF.

The chain recombines TRBV7-9 with TRBJ2-5; no clear D gene. This CDR3 region has 15 residues. Germline V lookup: CDR1 SEHNR, CDR2 FQNEAQ (reference sequence). Trimming took off 3 bases at V and 2 bases at J, with 13 bases between the two ends. The DNA for the CDR3 is TGTGCCAGCAGCTTTAGCCATGGCCGTCAAGAGACCCAGTACTTC. Encoded protein: CASSFSHGRQETQYF.

This clone turned up a few times. The rearrangement links TRBV2 to TRBJ2-2; 7 nucleotides align to TRBD1. V trimming: 9 bases; J trimming: 3 bases; junction bases outside the gene matches: 7. Looked up from germline, CDR1 is SNHLY and CDR2 is FYNNEI. This CDR3 has 14 residues. In DNA form, the CDR3 reads TGTGCCAGTTCAAAGGGGACAGACACCGGGGAGCTGTTTTTT. Its protein product is CASSKGTDTGELFF.

This clone came up once. The chain joins TRBV7-9 to TRBJ1-1; 7 positions agree with TRBD1. The CDR3 contains 14 residues. V gave up 3 bases and J gave up 4 bases; unmatched junction bases: 5. Per the germline V gene, CDR1 is SEHNR and CDR2 is FQNEAQ (reference sequence). CDR3 in amino acids: CASSLQGEITEAFF. CDR3 bases: TGTGCCAGCAGCTTGCAGGGGGAGATCACTGAAGCTTTCTTT.

The chain recombines TRBV6-1 with TRBJ1-2; 7 bases map to TRBD1. The junction had 2 bases not matched to a gene; V was cut back by 3 bases and J by 4 bases. Germline V gives CDR1 MNHNS, CDR2 SASEGT. This CDR3 region has 13 residues. CDR3 bases: TGTGCCAGCAGTGAGTCAGGGGGCTATGGCTACACCTTC. It yields the protein CASSESGGYGYTF.

V usage is TRBV9 and J usage is TRBJ1-1; D is perhaps TRBD1 (5 bases). The CDR3 loop spans 15 amino acids. Trimming shortened V by 1 base and J by 4 bases, and 14 bases separated the two germline ends. Germline V CDR1 and CDR2: SGDLS, YYNGEE. Here the CDR3 reads CASSVIDLGGTEAFF. The DNA for the CDR3 is TGTGCCAGCAGCGTAATCGACCTCGGGGGCACTGAAGCTTTCTTT.

The rearrangement links TRBV7-2 to TRBJ2-7; perhaps TRBD2 as D (6 bases). In germline, CDR1 is SGHTA, CDR2 FQGNSA. The V end was cut by 3 bases, the J end by 2 bases, with 17 bases between. The CDR3 has 16 residues. The CDR3 region is CASSFKPLAQAYEQYV. The DNA of the CDR3 is TGTGCCAGCAGCTTCAAGCCTCTAGCGCAGGCCTACGAGCAGTACGTC.

The rearrangement links TRBV13 to TRBJ2-3, with a tentative D call TRBD1 (5 bases). The germline gives CDR1 PRHDT, CDR2 FYEKMQ (reference sequence). V shed 2 bases and J shed 6 bases, with 12 bases lying between them. This CDR3 is 14 amino acids long. In nucleotides, the CDR3 is TGTGCCAGCAGCTTAAGATCAGGGATCGATACGCAGTATTTT. Translation: CASSLRSGIDTQYF.

This clone appeared once. V and J are TRBV5-4 and TRBJ2-6; no reliable D call. Germline V lookup: CDR1 SGHNT, CDR2 YYREEE (reference sequence). The V and J ends lost 0 bases and 0 bases respectively, with 4 bases between them. The CDR3 sequence is 15 residues long. In DNA form, the CDR3 reads TGTGCCAGCAGCTTGGGGAGCTCTGGGGCCAACGTCCTGACTTTC. Protein sequence: CASSLGSSGANVLTF.

The chain combines TRBV25-1 with TRBJ2-3, with D possibly being TRBD1 or TRBD2 (5 bases each). CDR3 length: 11 residues. Trimming removed 6 bases at V and 4 bases at J, with 5 bases between. CDR1 and CDR2 from the germline V gene are MGHDK and SYGVNS. As DNA, the CDR3 is TGTGCCAGCAGGGGGGCAGATACGCAGTATTTT. This gives the protein CASRGADTQYF.

The chain employs TRBV25-1 and TRBJ2-7; D unresolved. Between the trimmed V and J ends, which lost 7 bases and 2 bases, there was a span of 12 bases. The CDR3 loop spans 13 amino acids. Germline V lookup: CDR1 MGHDK, CDR2 SYGVNS. This CDR3 reads CASTAGATYEQYF. The DNA for the CDR3 is TGTGCCAGCACCGCCGGCGCGACCTACGAGCAGTACTTC.